This T cell receptor (beta chain) originates from a study of beta chain bispecific antibodies for T cell cancers. Study-wide findings and caveats: Most targeted TRBV signal came from the leukemia cell line cells, not normal T cells.

Libraries carried unique molecular identifiers used for clonotype counts. TCRdb used MiXCR to reprocess the 5' RACE reads, holding one entry per CDR3 protein. Among some 21,000 distinct CDR3 sequences listed, roughly 2.6% were seen once. This clonotype was seen at least ten times. Its antigen is currently unknown. Germline V lookup: CDR1 GTSNPN, CDR2 SVGIG (reference sequence). The CDR3 is 14 residues long. The V end was cut by 3 bases, the J end by 4 bases, with 13 bases between. Either OKT3 anti-CD3 antibody or CD3/CD28 beads expanded T cells from blood mononuclear cells over 3 days. Input material: healthy donor T cells cultured with leukemia cells. The chain joins TRBV30 to TRBJ1-5, with D possibly TRBD1 on 5 matching bases. This receptor was identified in a human donor in good health. Some clones in this sample may be carry-over from other donors' samples. The DNA for the CDR3 is TGTGCCTGGAGCCCCTTGGGGGGAAATCAGCCCCAGCATTTT. As protein: CAWSPLGGNQPQHF.